Sequencing of this T cell receptor beta chain was carried out in a study of T cells in Graves' hyperthyroidism and ophthalmopathy. Overall study results and limits: Expanded thyroid clonotypes (above 0.001) were mostly also found in blood. A 13 V-J signature model discriminated ophthalmopathy versus stable hyperthyroidism.

CDR3 size: 12 residues. From germline, CDR1 is ENHRY and CDR2 SYGVKD. Trimming removed 10 bases from V and 2 bases from J, with 12 bases in between. Ophthalmopathy patients had Clinical Activity Score at least 3, NOSPECS grade at least 4, duration under 3 months. Investigators excluded patients with uncontrolled infection, other autoimmune disease, pregnancy or lactation. From RNA transcripts, TCR beta CDR3 regions were amplified. RT-PCR in the first round (using the HTBI primer set) targeted the TCR CDR3. TCRdb used MiXCR to reprocess the multiplex PCR reads, holding one entry per CDR3 protein. The repertoire has 45,000 to 60,000 distinct CDR3 sequences, around half of them found once; the top ten carry 9.5% to 15%. With respect to this clonotype: Its antigen is currently unknown.

The chain carries TRBV10-3 and TRBJ2-7; D gene unclear. The material sequenced was blood. This receptor was obtained from a woman under 40 with Graves' ophthalmopathy. In DNA, the CDR3 is TGTGCCACCCTAATAGGGACCTACGAGCAGTACTTC. This translates into CATLIGTYEQYF.